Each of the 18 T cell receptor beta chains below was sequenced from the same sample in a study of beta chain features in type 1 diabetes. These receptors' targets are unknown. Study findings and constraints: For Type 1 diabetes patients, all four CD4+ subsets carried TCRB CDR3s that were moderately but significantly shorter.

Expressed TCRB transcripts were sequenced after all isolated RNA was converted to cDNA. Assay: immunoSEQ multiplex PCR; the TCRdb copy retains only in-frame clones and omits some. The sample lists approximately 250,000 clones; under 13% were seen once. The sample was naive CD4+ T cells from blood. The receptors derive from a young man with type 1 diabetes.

The CDR3 reads CASSPGRGDEQFF. Here the CDR3 DNA reads TGTGCCAGCAGCCCCGGGAGGGGGGATGAGCAGTTCTTC. This chain joins TRBV9 and TRBJ2-1; 8 positions agree with TRBD2. V lost 4 bases to trimming and J lost 8 bases; unmatched junction nucleotides: 5. CDR3 length: 13 amino acids. CDR1 is SGDLS and CDR2 is YYNGEE in the germline V gene.

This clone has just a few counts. CDR3 sequence (DNA): TGTGCCAGCAGTGAATTTGGGGCTTTGAACACTGAAGCTTTCTTT. Translation gives CASSEFGALNTEAFF. The chain carries TRBV2 and TRBJ1-1; a possible D gene is TRBD1 (5 bases). Germline V gene lookup returns CDR1 SNHLY and CDR2 FYNNEI. Trimming shortened V by 2 bases and J by 0 bases, and 10 bases separated the two germline ends. The CDR3 is 15 residues long.

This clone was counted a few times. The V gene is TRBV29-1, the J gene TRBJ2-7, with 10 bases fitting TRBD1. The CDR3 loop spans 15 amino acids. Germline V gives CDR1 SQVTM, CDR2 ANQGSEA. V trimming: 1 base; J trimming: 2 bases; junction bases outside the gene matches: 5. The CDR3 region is CSVEGSGTGAYEQYF. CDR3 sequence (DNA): TGCAGCGTTGAAGGGTCCGGGACAGGGGCCTACGAGCAGTACTTC.

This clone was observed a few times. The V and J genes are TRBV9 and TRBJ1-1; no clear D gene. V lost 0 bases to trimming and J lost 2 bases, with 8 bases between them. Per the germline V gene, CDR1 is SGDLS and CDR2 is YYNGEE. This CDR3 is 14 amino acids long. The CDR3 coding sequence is TGTGCCAGCAGCGTAGAGTCAGGAAACACTGAAGCTTTCTTT. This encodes CASSVESGNTEAFF.

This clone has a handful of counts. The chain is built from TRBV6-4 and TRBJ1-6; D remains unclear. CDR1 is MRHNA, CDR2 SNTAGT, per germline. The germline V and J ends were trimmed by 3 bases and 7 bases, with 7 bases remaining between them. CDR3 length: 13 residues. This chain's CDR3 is CASSDTRNSPLHF. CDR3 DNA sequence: TGTGCCAGCAGTGATACGAGGAATTCACCCCTCCACTTT.

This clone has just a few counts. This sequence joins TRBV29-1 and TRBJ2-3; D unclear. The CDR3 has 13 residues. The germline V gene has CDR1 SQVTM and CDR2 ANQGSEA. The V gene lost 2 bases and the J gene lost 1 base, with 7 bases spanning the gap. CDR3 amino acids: CSVESGGTDTQYF. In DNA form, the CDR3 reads TGCAGCGTTGAATCAGGCGGCACAGATACGCAGTATTTT.

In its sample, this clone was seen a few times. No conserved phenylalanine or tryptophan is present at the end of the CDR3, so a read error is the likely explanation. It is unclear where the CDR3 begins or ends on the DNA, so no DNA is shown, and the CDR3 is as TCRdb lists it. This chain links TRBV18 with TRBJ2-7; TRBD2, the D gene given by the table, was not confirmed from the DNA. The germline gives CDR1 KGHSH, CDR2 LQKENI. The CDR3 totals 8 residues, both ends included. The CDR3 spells CASSPSSL.

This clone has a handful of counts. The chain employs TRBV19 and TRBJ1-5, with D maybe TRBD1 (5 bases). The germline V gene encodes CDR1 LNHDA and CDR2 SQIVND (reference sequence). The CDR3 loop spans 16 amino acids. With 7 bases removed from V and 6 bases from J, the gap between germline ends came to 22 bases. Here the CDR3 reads CASTGAGAGGRQPQHF. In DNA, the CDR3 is TGTGCCAGTACCGGGGCCGGAGCAGGAGGGCGTCAGCCCCAGCATTTT.

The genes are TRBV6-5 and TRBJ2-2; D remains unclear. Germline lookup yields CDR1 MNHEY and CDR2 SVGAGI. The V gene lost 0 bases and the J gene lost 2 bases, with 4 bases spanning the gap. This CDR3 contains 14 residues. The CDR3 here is CASSYSINTGELFF. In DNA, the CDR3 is TGTGCCAGCAGTTACTCCATTAACACCGGGGAGCTGTTTTTT.

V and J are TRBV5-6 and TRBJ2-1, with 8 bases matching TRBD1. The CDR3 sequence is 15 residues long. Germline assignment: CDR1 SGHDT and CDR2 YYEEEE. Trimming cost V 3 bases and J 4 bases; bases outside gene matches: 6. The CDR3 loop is CASSSIGTGYNEQFF. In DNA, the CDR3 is TGTGCCAGCAGCTCCATCGGGACAGGATACAATGAGCAGTTCTTC.

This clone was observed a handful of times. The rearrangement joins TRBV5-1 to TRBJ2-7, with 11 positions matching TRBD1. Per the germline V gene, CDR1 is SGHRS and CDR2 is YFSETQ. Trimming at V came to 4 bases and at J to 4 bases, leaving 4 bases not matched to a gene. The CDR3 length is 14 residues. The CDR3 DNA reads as TGCGCCAGCAGCCCCGGGACAGGGGGTTACGAGCAGTACTTC. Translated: CASSPGTGGYEQYF.

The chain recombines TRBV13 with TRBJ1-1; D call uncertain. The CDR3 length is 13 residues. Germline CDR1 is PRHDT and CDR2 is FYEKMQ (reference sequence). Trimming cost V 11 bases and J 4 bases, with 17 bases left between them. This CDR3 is CAVRAQAGTEAFF. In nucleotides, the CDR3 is TGTGCCGTCCGGGCCCAGGCGGGCACTGAAGCTTTCTTT. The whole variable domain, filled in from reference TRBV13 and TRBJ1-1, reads AAGVIQSPRHLIKEKRETATLKCYPIPRHDTVYWYQQGPGQDPQFLISFYEKMQSDKGSIPDRFSAQQFSDYHSELNMSSLELGDSALYFCAVRAQAGTEAFFGQGTRLTVV.

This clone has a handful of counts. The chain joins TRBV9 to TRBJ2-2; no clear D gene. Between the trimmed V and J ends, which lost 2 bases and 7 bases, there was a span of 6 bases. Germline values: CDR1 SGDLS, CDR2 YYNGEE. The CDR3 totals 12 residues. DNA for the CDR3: TGTGCCAGCAGCGTTCAGGACGGGGAGCTGTTTTTT. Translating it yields CASSVQDGELFF.

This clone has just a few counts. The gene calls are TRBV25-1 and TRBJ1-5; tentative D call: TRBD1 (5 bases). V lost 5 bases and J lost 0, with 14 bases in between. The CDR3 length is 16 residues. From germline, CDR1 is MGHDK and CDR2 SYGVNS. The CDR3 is CASSSFGQYSNQPQHF. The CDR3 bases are TGTGCCAGCAGTTCCTTCGGACAATATAGCAATCAGCCCCAGCATTTT. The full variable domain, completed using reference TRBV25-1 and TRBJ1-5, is EADIYQTPRYLVIGTGKKITLECSQTMGHDKMYWYQQDPGMELHLIHYSYGVNSTEKGDLSSESTVSRIRTEHFPLTLESARPSHTSQYLCASSSFGQYSNQPQHFGDGTRLSIL.

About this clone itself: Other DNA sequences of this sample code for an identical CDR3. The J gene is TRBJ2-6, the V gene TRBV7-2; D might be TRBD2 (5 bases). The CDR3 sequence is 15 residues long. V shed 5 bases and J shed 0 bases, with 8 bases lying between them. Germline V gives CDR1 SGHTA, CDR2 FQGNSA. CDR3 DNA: TGTGCCAGCAGCCGAGGGTCCTCTGGGGCCAACGTCCTGACTTTC. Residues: CASSRGSSGANVLTF.

The DNA for the CDR3 is TGTGCCGCGAGGTCGGGTGGCTACACCTTC. It translates to CAARSGGYTF. This chain joins TRBV2 and TRBJ1-2; D ambiguous. The CDR3 is made up of 10 amino acids. Germline CDR1 SNHLY, CDR2 FYNNEI. Trimming cost V 11 bases and J 7 bases, with 11 bases left between them.

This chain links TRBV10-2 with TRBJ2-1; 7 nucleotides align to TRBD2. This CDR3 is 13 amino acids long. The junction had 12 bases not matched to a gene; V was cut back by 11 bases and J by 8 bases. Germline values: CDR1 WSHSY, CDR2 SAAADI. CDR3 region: CAARVGGLDEQFF. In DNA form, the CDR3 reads TGCGCCGCCAGGGTCGGGGGGTTAGATGAGCAGTTCTTC.

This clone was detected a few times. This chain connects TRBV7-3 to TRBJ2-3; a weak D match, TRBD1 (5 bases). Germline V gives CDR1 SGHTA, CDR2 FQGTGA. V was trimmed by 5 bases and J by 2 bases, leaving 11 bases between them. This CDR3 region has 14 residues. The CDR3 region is CASSPRQSTDTQYF. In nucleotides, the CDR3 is TGTGCCAGCAGCCCAAGACAGTCCACAGATACGCAGTATTTT. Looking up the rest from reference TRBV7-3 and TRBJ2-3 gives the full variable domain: GAGVSQTPSNKVTEKGKYVELRCDPISGHTALYWYRQSLGQGPEFLIYFQGTGAADDSGLPNDRFFAVRPEGSVSTLKIQRTERGDSAVYLCASSPRQSTDTQYFGPGTRLTVL.